A single T cell receptor beta chain is shown here with its context. The antigen is undetermined. Target depth was 1 in 200,000 to 1 in 1 million T cells, about 10x per clonotype. The method was immunoSEQ multiplex PCR; TCRdb's version includes in-frame clones alone and lacks a portion of them. The table records about 50,000 clones, roughly 80% of them present only once. This record comes from a study of cytotoxic CD8 clonotypes in ibrutinib-treated CLL. The study's findings and limits: Samples were collected at differing times from sustained-remission and progressing patients. Clonality (at baseline) was higher than in age-matched healthy donors and tracked circulating CD8+ T-cell counts. The clonality went up when patients responded to ibrutinib and dropped back toward baseline at progression.

This material consisted of PBMCs, taken after 24 months of ibrutinib treatment. This TCR came from a human donor with chronic lymphocytic leukemia.

The CDR3 reads CASSLENEQFF. CDR3 bases: TGCGCCAGCAGCTTGGAGAATGAGCAGTTCTTC. This sequence joins TRBV5-1 and TRBJ2-1; D gene uncertain. The CDR3 has 11 residues. V was pared by 0 bases and J by 7 bases, with 2 bases between. Germline lookup yields CDR1 SGHRS and CDR2 YFSETQ.